The 19 T cell receptor beta chains presented below share a single source sample, sequenced in a study of CD8 T cells in ankylosing spondylitis (dated by TCRdb to between 2016 and 2019). To prepare the library, 5' RACE was applied. The sequencing machine was an Illumina HiSeq 2500. TCRdb passed the public sequencing reads through fastp at Q25 and MiXCR, retaining productive beta sequences. Rows matching on CDR3 protein sequence are summarized as one entry with the most common DNA and genes. In all, the sample holds 210,000 or so distinct CDR3 sequences, and roughly 24% of those were seen once. More than 6.5% of the sample comes from the top ten. The specimen sequenced was blood, either unsorted or a sorted T cell fraction (not recorded which). The receptor source for this set is a male donor with ankylosing spondylitis or in good health (not recorded which).

As regards this clonotype: The junction departs from the called germline gene at one end, perhaps through a read error. The chain is built from TRBV7-9 and TRBJ2-3; 9 positions agree with TRBD2. The CDR3 runs to 12 residues. Germline assignment: CDR1 SEHNR and CDR2 FQNEAQ (reference sequence). This CDR3 is CASRPGSGRTHF. The CDR3, as DNA: TGTGCCAGCAGGCCCGGTAGCGGGAGAACACATTTT.

This clonotype was seen ten or more times. The chain links TRBV6-1 to TRBJ2-2; 9 positions match TRBD2. Trimming cost V 7 bases and J 4 bases; bases outside gene matches: 7. CDR1 and CDR2 (germline): MNHNS, SASEGT. CDR3 length: 15 amino acids. Here the CDR3 reads CASTQTSGATGELFF. CDR3 nucleotides: TGTGCCAGCACTCAGACTAGCGGAGCCACCGGGGAGCTGTTTTTT.

This clonotype was observed at least ten times. This chain links TRBV6-5 with TRBJ2-7, with 13 positions matching TRBD2. The CDR3 length is 18 residues. V trimming: 0 bases; J trimming: 2 bases; junction bases outside the gene matches: 7. Germline V gene data show CDR1 as MNHEY and CDR2 as SVGAGI. DNA for the CDR3: TGTGCCAGCAGTTACTCTTTCGGGACTAGCGGGACCGCCTACGAGCAGTACTTC. Amino acids: CASSYSFGTSGTAYEQYF.

This clonotype was counted a few times. The chain uses TRBV6-5 and TRBJ1-3, with D unresolved. The CDR3 length is 17 residues. Germline CDR1 is MNHEY and CDR2 is SVGAGI. The V end was cut by 2 bases, the J end by 1 base, with 15 bases between. Here the CDR3 DNA reads TGTGCCAGCAGTTACAGGACCCTGCGAGGGTCTGGAAACACCATATATTTT. Translated, it gives CASSYRTLRGSGNTIYF.

The chain joins TRBV5-5 to TRBJ2-1; D unresolved. V was clipped by 0 bases and J by 0 bases, with 7 bases between them. The CDR3 totals 15 residues. The germline V gene encodes CDR1 SGHKS and CDR2 YYEKEE (reference sequence). CDR3 in amino acids: CASSLDLSSYNEQFF. CDR3 bases: TGTGCCAGCAGCTTGGATTTATCCTCCTACAATGAGCAGTTCTTC.

The chain has TRBV10-3 and TRBJ2-2; D not certain. This CDR3 contains 14 residues. V gave up 8 bases and J gave up 0 bases, with 10 bases separating them. Germline V gene lookup returns CDR1 ENHRY and CDR2 SYGVKD. The CDR3 region is CAILWEPNTGELFF. CDR3 nucleotide sequence: TGTGCCATCTTGTGGGAACCGAACACCGGGGAGCTGTTTTTT.

This clonotype has a count of ten or more. This chain joins TRBV12-3 or TRBV12-4 and TRBJ2-7, with 13 positions matching TRBD2. This CDR3 has 15 amino acids. V was clipped by 6 bases and J by 4 bases; unmatched bases: 6. Here the CDR3 reads CASSLGLAGFYEQYF. In DNA, the CDR3 is TGTGCCAGCAGCCTGGGACTAGCGGGATTTTACGAGCAGTACTTC.

This clonotype was observed many times. The J gene is TRBJ1-2, the V gene TRBV4-1, with D perhaps matching TRBD1 (5 bases). V lost 3 bases to trimming and J lost 8 bases, with 10 bases between them. The CDR3 loop spans 12 amino acids. CDR1 and CDR2 from the germline V gene are MGHRA and YSYEKL. Here the CDR3 reads CASSQSGDGYTF. In DNA, the CDR3 is TGCGCCAGCAGCCAGAGTGGGGACGGCTACACCTTC.

This rearrangement joins TRBV20-1 to TRBJ2-5, with 14 bases lining up with TRBD2. CDR1 and CDR2 (germline): DFQATT, SNEGSKA (reference sequence). Trimming cost V 6 bases and J 5 bases; bases outside gene matches: 11. This CDR3 has 16 residues. The chain's CDR3 is CSAQGTSGRTQETQYF. CDR3 in DNA: TGCAGTGCCCAAGGGACTAGCGGGAGAACGCAGGAGACCCAGTACTTC.

This clonotype was found many times. This sequence joins TRBV2 and TRBJ1-4; perhaps TRBD1 as D (6 bases). Trimming removed 2 bases from V and 2 bases from J, with 9 bases in between. The CDR3 loop spans 15 amino acids. Per the germline V gene, CDR1 is SNHLY and CDR2 is FYNNEI. CDR3 DNA sequence: TGTGCCAGCAGTGAACGGGGGCGTACTAATGAAAAACTGTTTTTT. This encodes CASSERGRTNEKLFF.

The chain joins TRBV14 to TRBJ2-5; D is unresolved. V was trimmed by 4 bases and J by 7 bases, leaving 10 bases between them. Germline assignment: CDR1 SGHDN and CDR2 FVKESK. This CDR3 has 12 amino acids. The CDR3 is CASSPSLLTQYF. Here the CDR3 DNA reads TGTGCCAGCAGCCCGTCCCTCTTGACCCAGTACTTC.

This clonotype has only a few counts. J is TRBJ1-2 and V is TRBV6-1; D gene ambiguous. The germline V and J ends were trimmed by 0 bases and 4 bases, with 12 bases remaining between them. Germline CDR1 is MNHNS and CDR2 is SASEGT. This CDR3 has 15 residues. The CDR3 DNA sequence: TGTGCCAGCAGTGAAGCGATGGTGGGAAGCTATGGCTACACCTTC. Translation gives CASSEAMVGSYGYTF.

This clonotype was detected ten times or more. The rearrangement links TRBV7-3 to TRBJ2-2, with D maybe TRBD2 (5 bases). Germline lookup yields CDR1 SGHTA and CDR2 FQGTGA. Between the trimmed V and J ends, which lost 1 base and 5 bases, there was a span of 8 bases. The CDR3 length is 14 residues. The CDR3 region has the DNA TGTGCCAGCAGCTTAAATCGGGGAACCGGGGAGCTGTTTTTT. Its translation: CASSLNRGTGELFF.

This clonotype showed up just a few times. This sequence joins TRBV7-2 and TRBJ2-5; the D gene is possibly TRBD1 (6 bases). The CDR3 extends over 14 amino acids. V was cut by 5 bases and J by 5 bases, with 15 bases left in between. Germline V lookup: CDR1 SGHTA, CDR2 FQGNSA. In DNA, the CDR3 is TGTGCCAGCAGCCCCCGACAGGCGTGGGAGACCCAGTACTTC. This sequence encodes CASSPRQAWETQYF.

The chain is built from TRBV10-3 and TRBJ2-7; 9 bases map to TRBD1. Germline-derived CDR1 and CDR2 are ENHRY and SYGVKD. This CDR3 spans 15 amino acids. J gave up 2 bases and V 4 bases, and 6 bases lay outside the gene matches. In DNA, the CDR3 is TGTGCCATCAGTGCACCGGGACAGGGTCCCTACGAGCAGTACTTC. Its protein product is CAISAPGQGPYEQYF.

The sample holds many counts of this clonotype. The chain uses TRBV29-1 and TRBJ2-7; no definite D call. V was clipped by 7 bases and J by 3 bases, with 10 bases between them. The CDR3 is 11 residues long. Germline loops: CDR1 SQVTM, CDR2 ANQGSEA. CDR3 nucleotides: TGCAGCGGTGGAGAGAACTACGAGCAGTACTTC. As protein: CSGGENYEQYF.

J is TRBJ2-1 and V is TRBV29-1; D unresolved. This CDR3 comprises 14 residues. Deletions cut 3 bases from V and 6 bases from J, with 15 bases between. CDR1 and CDR2 from the germline V gene are SQVTM and ANQGSEA. CDR3 residues: CSVEIPNLGNEQFF. The CDR3 nucleotides are TGCAGCGTTGAGATCCCCAACCTAGGCAATGAGCAGTTCTTC.

The chain has TRBV29-1 and TRBJ2-3; a weak D match, TRBD2 (6 bases). The germline CDR1 and CDR2 sequences are SQVTM and ANQGSEA. V was pared by 6 bases and J by 7 bases, with 20 bases between. This CDR3 has 14 residues. CDR3 nucleotides: TGCAGCGTATGCCGGGAGTCTAAGAGTAATACGCAGTATTTT. Translating it yields CSVCRESKSNTQYF.

This clonotype was seen a few times. The V call is TRBV6-1, the J call TRBJ1-1, with D perhaps TRBD1 (6 bases). Germline V lookup: CDR1 MNHNS, CDR2 SASEGT. V lost 7 bases, J lost 4 bases, and 13 bases lay in between. CDR3 length: 13 amino acids. CDR3 region: CASTRQVGTEAFF. CDR3 nucleotide sequence: TGTGCCAGCACCAGACAGGTGGGCACTGAAGCTTTCTTT.